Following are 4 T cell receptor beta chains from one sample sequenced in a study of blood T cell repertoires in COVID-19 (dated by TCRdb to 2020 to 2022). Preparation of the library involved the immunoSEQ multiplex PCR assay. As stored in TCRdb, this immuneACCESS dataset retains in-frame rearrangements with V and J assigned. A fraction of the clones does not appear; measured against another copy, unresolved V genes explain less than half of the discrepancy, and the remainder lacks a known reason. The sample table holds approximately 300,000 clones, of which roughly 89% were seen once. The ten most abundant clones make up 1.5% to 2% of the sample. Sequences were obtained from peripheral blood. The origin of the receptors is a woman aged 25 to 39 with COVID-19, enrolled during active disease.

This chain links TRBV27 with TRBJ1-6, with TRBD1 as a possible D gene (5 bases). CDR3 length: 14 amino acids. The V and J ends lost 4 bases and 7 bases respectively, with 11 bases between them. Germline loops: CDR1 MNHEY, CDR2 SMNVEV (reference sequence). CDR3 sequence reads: CASSYRKPNSPLHF. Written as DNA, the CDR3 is TGTGCCAGCAGTTACAGGAAACCGAATTCACCCCTCCACTTT.

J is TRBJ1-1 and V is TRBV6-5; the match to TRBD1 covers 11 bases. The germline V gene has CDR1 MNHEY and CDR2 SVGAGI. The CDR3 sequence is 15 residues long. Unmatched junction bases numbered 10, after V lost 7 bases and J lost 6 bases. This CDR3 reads CASKLGQGVRAEAFF. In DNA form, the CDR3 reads TGTGCCAGCAAACTGGGACAGGGGGTACGTGCTGAAGCTTTCTTT.

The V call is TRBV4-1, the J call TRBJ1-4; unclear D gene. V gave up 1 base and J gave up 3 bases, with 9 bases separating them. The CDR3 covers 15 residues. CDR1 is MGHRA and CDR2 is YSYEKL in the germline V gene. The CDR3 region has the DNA TGCGCCAGCAGCCAAGTGGCACTACCTAATGAAAAACTGTTTTTT. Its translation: CASSQVALPNEKLFF.

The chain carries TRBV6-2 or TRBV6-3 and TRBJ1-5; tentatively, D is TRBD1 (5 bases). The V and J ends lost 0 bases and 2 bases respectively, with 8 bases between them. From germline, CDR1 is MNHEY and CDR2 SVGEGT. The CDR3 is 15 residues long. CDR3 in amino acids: CASSYSGRGNQPQHF. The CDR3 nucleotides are TGTGCCAGCAGTTACTCGGGCAGGGGCAATCAGCCCCAGCATTTT.